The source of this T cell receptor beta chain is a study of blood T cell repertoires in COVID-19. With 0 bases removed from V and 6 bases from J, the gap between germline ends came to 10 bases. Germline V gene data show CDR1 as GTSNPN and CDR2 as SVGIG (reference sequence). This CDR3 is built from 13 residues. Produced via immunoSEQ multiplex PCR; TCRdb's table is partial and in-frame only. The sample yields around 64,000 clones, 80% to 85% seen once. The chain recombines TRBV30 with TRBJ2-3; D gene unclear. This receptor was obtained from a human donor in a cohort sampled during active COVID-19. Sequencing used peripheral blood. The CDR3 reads CAWSVRVTDTQYF. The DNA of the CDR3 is TGTGCCTGGAGTGTACGAGTTACCGATACGCAGTATTTT.